What follows describes a single TCR beta chain. This entry is derived from a study of blood T cell repertoires in COVID-19. Study as a whole: Both acute and convalescent COVID-19 samples were obtained from the United States, Italy and Spain.

Generated by immunoSEQ multiplex PCR, the TCRdb table keeps only in-frame clones and is missing some. The table records 200,000 or so clones, about 86% of them present only once. The CDR3 runs 16 residues. CDR1 and CDR2 from the germline V gene are LGHNT and FRNRAP. V lost 3 bases to trimming and J lost 0 bases; unmatched junction nucleotides: 5. The clonotype originates from a woman between 65 and 79 years old with acute or convalescent COVID-19. The V call is TRBV12-5, the J call TRBJ1-1; 9 bases fit TRBD1. Sequenced material: peripheral blood. DNA for the CDR3: TGTGCTAGTGGTTTAACAACAGGGGGCATGAACACTGAAGCTTTCTTT. It yields the protein CASGLTTGGMNTEAFF.